What follows is one T cell receptor beta chain and its context. The data belong to a study of OX40 agonist ivuxolimab in advanced cancers. In the study overall: Eligibility rules accepted prior anti-PD-1, anti-PD-L1 or anti-CTLA-4 therapy, and approximately 40% had some.

The CDR3 covers 17 residues. Germline V gene sequence: CDR1 MNHNS, CDR2 SASEGT. V shed 1 base and J 3 bases; nucleotides not matched to a gene: 9. Profiled with immunoSEQ multiplex PCR; TCRdb holds only in-frame clones, not every one. The data contain some 28,000 clones, 70% to 90% of them singletons. This specimen was CD4+ or CD8+ T cells sorted from blood, taken in a trial of the OX40 agonist ivuxolimab. This chain joins TRBV6-1 and TRBJ2-3, with 8 positions matching TRBD1. The TCR sequence derives from an adult with an advanced solid tumor such as melanoma, head and neck, liver or kidney cancer. CDR3: CASSEGPGGRGTDTQYF. Written as DNA, the CDR3 is TGTGCCAGCAGTGAAGGTCCAGGGGGCAGGGGGACAGATACGCAGTATTTT.